What follows is one TCR beta chain and its context. Antigen specificity is unknown. This sample was included in a study of cytomegalovirus exposure and HLA in healthy donors. Study conclusions and caveats: Immune exposure data for these donors was limited to CMV serostatus. A likely sequencing artifact accounted for one observed cluster of highly shared sequence variants. Reportedly, TCR beta sequences accurately predicted HLA-A and HLA-B alleles in most subjects. In a later analysis, donors in an Asian-associated ancestry cluster reportedly had fewer N-insertions in productive TCRs than the cohort mean.

Germline loops: CDR1 SEHNR, CDR2 FQNEAQ (reference sequence). This CDR3 has 13 amino acids. V was cut by 5 bases and J by 4 bases, with 12 bases left in between. PCR employed 60 Vbeta and 13 Jbeta primers. This table comes from immunoSEQ multiplex PCR, and its TCRdb copy is limited to in-frame clones, with some not included. Its table lists under 130,000 clones. The clonotype was recovered from a man aged 50 to 60 in good health and CMV-seronegative. Sequencing was carried out using PBMCs. V and J are TRBV7-9 and TRBJ2-7; D might be TRBD2 (6 bases). The chain's CDR3 is CASSIYAGYEQYF. The CDR3 DNA is TGTGCCAGCAGCATTTATGCGGGATACGAGCAGTACTTC.